This TCR beta chain was retrieved from a study of blood T cell repertoires in COVID-19. About the study: From the United States, Italy and Spain came samples of acute and convalescent COVID-19. Sources were T cells, B-cell-depleted T cells, or PBMCs; the material itself was cDNA or gDNA.

CDR3 length equals 15 residues. Germline CDR1 and CDR2: LNHDA and SQIVND (reference sequence). Trimming shortened V by 6 bases and J by 7 bases, and 21 bases separated the two germline ends. Original analysis: How many nucleated cells were present was estimated from reference gene primer amplification. Sequencing was performed with immunoSEQ multiplex PCR; in TCRdb, only in-frame clones are kept and a portion is missing. V and J calls and clone size are as listed in that table; D and trimming were resolved from the DNA. The repertoire holds tens of thousands of clones, with approximately 82% as singletons.

This clonotype originated in a woman aged 80 or over with active or convalescent COVID-19. V and J are TRBV19 and TRBJ2-5; D might be TRBD2 (6 bases). The sequenced sample consisted of peripheral blood. Here the CDR3 reads CASRSSRDSQGTQYF. The CDR3 DNA sequence: TGTGCCAGTAGATCATCCCGGGACTCGCAGGGGACCCAGTACTTC.